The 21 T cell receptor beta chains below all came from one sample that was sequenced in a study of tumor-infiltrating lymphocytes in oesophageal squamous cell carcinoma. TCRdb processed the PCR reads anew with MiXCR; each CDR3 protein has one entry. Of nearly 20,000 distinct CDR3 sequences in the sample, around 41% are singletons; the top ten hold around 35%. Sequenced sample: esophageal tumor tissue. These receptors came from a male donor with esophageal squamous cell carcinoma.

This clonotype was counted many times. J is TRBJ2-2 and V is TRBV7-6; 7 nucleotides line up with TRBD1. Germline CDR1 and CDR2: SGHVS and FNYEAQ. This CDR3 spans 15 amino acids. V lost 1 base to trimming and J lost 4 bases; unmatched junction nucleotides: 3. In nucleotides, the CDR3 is TGTGCCAGCAGCTTAGAAGGGGGCGGCACCGGGGAGCTGTTTTTT. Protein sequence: CASSLEGGGTGELFF.

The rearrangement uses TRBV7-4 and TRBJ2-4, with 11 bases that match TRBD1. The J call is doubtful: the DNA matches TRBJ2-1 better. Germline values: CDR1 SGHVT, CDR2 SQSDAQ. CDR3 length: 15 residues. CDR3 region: CASSPQGTGGNEQFF. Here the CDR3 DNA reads TGTGCCAGCAGCCCCCAGGGGACAGGGGGCAATGAGCAGTTCTTC.

Here the CDR3 reads CASTLGQGALWTQYF. In nucleotides, the CDR3 is TGTGCCAGCACCCTGGGCCAGGGGGCTCTTTGGACCCAGTACTTC. The chain joins TRBV7-1 to TRBJ2-7, with 8 nucleotides matching TRBD1. Gene TRBJ2-5 matches the end of the DNA better, so the J call may be wrong. TRBV7-1 is noted as an ORF with a role that remains uncertain. CDR3 length: 15 amino acids.

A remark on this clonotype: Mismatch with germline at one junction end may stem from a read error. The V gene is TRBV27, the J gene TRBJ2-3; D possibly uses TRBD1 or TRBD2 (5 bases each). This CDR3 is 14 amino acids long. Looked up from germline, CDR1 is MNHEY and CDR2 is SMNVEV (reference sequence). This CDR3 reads CASSLQTGRSPLHF. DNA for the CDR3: TGTGCCAGCAGTTTGCAGACGGGGCGTTCACCCCTCCACTTC.

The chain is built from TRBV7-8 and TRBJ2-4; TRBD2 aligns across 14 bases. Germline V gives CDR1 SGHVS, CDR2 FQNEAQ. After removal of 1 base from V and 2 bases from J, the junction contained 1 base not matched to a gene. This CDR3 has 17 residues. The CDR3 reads CASSLGTSGRTKNIQYF. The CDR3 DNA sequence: TGTGCCAGCAGCTTAGGGACTAGCGGGAGGACCAAAAACATTCAGTACTTC.

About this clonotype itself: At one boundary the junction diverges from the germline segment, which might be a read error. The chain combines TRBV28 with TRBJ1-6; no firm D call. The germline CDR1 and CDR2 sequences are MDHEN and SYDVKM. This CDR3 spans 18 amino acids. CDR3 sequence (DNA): TGTGCCAGCAGGAACGGAGGGATCTTTTCGAGAGTGAGTTCATCCCTCCACTTT. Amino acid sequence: CASRNGGIFSRVSSSLHF.

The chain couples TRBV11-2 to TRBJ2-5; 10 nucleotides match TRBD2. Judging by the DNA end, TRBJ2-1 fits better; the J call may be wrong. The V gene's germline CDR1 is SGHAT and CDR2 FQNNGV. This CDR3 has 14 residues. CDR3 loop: CASSLRAGGNEQFF. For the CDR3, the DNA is TGTGCCAGCAGCTTAAGAGCGGGAGGGAATGAGCAGTTCTTC.

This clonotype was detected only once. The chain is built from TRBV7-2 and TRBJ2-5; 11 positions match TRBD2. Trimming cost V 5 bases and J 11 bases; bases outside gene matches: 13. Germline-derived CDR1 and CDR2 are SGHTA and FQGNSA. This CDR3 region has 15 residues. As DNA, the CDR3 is TGTGCCAGCAGCCACCGGACTAGCGGGTCGGGTGAGCAGTACTTC. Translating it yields CASSHRTSGSGEQYF.

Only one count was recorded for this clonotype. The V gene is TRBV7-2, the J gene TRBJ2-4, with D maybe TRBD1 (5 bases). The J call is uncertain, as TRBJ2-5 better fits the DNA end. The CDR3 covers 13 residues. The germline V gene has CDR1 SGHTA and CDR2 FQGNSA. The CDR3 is CASSPRGRETQYF. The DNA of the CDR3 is TGTGCCAGCAGCCCAAGGGGCCGAGAGACCCAGTACTTC.

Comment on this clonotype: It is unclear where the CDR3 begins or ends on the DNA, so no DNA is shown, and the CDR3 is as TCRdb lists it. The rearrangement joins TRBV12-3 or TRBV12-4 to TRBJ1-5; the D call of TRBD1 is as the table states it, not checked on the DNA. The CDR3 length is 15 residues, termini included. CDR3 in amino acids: CASKSKGDQPQHFGF.

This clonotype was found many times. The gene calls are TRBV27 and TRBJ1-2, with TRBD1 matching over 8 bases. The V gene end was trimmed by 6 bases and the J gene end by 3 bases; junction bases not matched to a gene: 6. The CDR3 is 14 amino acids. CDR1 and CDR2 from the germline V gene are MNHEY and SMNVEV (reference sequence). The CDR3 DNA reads TGTGCCAGCAGCAACACACAGGGGGACTATGGCTACACCTTC. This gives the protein CASSNTQGDYGYTF.

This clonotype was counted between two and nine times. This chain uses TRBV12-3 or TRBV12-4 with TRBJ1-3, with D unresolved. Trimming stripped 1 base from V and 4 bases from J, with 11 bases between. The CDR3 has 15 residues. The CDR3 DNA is TGTGCCAGCAGTTTAGAGGTGGCCCTGGGAAACACCATATATTTT. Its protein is CASSLEVALGNTIYF.

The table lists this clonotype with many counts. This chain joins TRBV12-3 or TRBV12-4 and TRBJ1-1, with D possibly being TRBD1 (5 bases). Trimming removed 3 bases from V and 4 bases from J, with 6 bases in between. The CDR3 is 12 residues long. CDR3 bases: TGTGCCAGCAGTTTGGGACTCACTGAAGCTTTCTTT. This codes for CASSLGLTEAFF.

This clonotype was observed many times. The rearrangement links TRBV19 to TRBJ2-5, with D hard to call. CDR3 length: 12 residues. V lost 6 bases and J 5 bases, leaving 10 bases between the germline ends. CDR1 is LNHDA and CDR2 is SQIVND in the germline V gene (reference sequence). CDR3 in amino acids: CASRPNGETQYF. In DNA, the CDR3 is TGTGCCAGTAGGCCGAACGGGGAGACCCAGTACTTC.

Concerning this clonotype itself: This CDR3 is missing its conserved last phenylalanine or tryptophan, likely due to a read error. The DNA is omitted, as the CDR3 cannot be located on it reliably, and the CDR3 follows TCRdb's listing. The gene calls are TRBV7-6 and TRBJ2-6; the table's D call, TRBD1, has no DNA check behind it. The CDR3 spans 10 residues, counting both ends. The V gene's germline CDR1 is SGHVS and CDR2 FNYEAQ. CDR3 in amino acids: CASSLVGQGT.

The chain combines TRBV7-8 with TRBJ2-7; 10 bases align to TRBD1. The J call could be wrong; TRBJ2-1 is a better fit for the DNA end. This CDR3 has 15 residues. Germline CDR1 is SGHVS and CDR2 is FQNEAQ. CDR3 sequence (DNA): TGTGCCAGCAGCGCGAGGACAGGGGGCTACAATGAGCAGTTCTTC. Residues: CASSARTGGYNEQFF.

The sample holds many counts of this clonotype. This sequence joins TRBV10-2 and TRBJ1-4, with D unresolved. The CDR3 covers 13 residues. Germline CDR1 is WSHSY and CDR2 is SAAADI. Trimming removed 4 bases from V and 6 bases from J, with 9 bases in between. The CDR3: CASSGSPDEKLFF. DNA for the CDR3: TGCGCCAGCAGTGGAAGTCCGGATGAAAAACTGTTTTTT.

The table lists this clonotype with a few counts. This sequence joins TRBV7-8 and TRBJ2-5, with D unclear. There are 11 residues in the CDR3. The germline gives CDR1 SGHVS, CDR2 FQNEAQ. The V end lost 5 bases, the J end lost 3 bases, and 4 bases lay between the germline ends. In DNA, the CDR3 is TGTGCCAGCAGCCGGGAAGAGACCCAGTACTTC. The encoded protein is CASSREETQYF.

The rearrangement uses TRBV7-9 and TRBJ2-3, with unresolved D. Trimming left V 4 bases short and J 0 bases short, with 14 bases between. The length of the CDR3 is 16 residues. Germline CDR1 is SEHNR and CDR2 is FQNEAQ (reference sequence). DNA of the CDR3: TGTGCCAGCAGCTCTCCACTTACCCTTAGCACAGATACGCAGTATTTT. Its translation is CASSSPLTLSTDTQYF.

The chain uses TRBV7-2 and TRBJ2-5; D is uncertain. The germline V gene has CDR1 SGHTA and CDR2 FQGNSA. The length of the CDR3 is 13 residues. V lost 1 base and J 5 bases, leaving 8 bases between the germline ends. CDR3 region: CASSLVGRETQYF. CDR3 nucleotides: TGTGCCAGCAGCTTAGTGGGTAGGGAGACCCAGTACTTC.

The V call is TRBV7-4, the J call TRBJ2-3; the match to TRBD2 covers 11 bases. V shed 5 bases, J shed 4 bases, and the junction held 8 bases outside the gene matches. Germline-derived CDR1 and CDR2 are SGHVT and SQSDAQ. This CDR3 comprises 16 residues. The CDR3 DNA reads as TGTGCCAGCAGCCCCACAACTAGCGGGAGTGCAGATACGCAGTATTTT. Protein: CASSPTTSGSADTQYF.